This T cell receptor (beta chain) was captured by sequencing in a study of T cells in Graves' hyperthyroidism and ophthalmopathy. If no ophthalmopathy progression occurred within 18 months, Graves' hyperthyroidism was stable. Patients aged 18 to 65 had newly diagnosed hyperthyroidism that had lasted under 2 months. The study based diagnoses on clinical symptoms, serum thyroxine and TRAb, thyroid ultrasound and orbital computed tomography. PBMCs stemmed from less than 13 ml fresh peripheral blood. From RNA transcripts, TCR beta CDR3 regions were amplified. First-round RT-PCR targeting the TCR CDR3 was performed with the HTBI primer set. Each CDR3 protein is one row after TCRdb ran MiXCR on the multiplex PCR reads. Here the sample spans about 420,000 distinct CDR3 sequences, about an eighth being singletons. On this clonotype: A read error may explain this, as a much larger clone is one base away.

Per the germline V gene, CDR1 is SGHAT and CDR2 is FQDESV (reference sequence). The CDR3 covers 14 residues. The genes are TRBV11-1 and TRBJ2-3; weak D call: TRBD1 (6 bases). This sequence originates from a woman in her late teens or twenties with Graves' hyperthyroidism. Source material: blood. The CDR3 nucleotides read TGTGCCTGCAGCTTAGACCAGGGGATAGATACGCAGTATTTT. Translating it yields CACSLDQGIDTQYF.